This record covers a single T cell receptor beta chain. As processed by the authors: For nucleated cells, counts were estimated from reference gene primer amplification. Produced via immunoSEQ multiplex PCR; TCRdb's table is partial and in-frame only. V and J calls and clone size are copied from that table; D and trimming were computed from the DNA. Here the sample spans around 150,000 clones, approximately 82% being singletons. The sample belongs to a study of blood T cell repertoires in COVID-19. Overall study: PBMCs, B-cell-depleted T cells, or T cells were the source of the cDNA or gDNA that made up the material.

Deletions cut 3 bases from V and 1 base from J, with 7 bases between. CDR3 length: 13 amino acids. Germline assignment: CDR1 WNHNN and CDR2 SYGVQD (reference sequence). The Seattle patients, enrolled during active infection, were followed longitudinally. Specimen: peripheral blood. The origin of this receptor is a middle-aged woman with COVID-19, enrolled during active disease. The chain is built from TRBV10-1 and TRBJ2-7, with D maybe TRBD1 (6 bases). CDR3 nucleotides: TGCGCCAGCAGTGAAGGACAGTCCTACGAGCAGTACTTC. This translates into CASSEGQSYEQYF.